The 26 T cell receptor beta chains below were found in one sample sequenced in a study of T cells in Graves' hyperthyroidism and ophthalmopathy. RNA transcripts were the template for amplifying TCR beta CDR3 regions. When the TCR CDR3 underwent first-round RT-PCR, the HTBI primer set was used. MiXCR, run by TCRdb on the multiplex PCR reads, gives a single entry per CDR3 protein. The sample has hundreds of thousands of distinct CDR3 sequences, approximately 15% seen once; the top ten hold 3.5% to 4.5%. The sequenced material came from blood. These receptors were obtained from a woman between 35 and 50 years old with Graves' ophthalmopathy.

This clonotype was detected ten times or more. This rearrangement joins TRBV15 to TRBJ1-1, with 7 bases matching TRBD1. The length of the CDR3 is 15 residues. The V gene's germline CDR1 is LNHNV and CDR2 YYDKDF (reference sequence). After removal of 1 base from V and 1 base from J, the junction contained 3 bases not matched to a gene. Here the CDR3 reads CATSRGDRANTEAFF. The CDR3, as DNA: TGTGCCACCAGCAGAGGTGACAGGGCGAACACTGAAGCTTTCTTT.

This clonotype was picked up a small number of times. This chain connects TRBV15 to TRBJ2-2; 8 bases match TRBD1. V trimming: 6 bases; J trimming: 4 bases; junction bases outside the gene matches: 7. Germline lookup yields CDR1 LNHNV and CDR2 YYDKDF (reference sequence). The CDR3 length is 15 residues. CDR3 coding DNA: TGTGCCACCAGACCGACAGGGGTCGTCACCGGGGAGCTGTTTTTT. It codes for CATRPTGVVTGELFF.

This clonotype has a count of ten or more. This chain connects TRBV12-3 or TRBV12-4 to TRBJ2-7; D may be TRBD2 (5 bases). The CDR3 totals 14 residues. The V and J ends lost 6 bases and 11 bases respectively, with 23 bases between them. CDR3 nucleotide sequence: TGTGCCAGCAGCCCTCTGAGGGCCATCCGAGTGGAGTACTTC. Its protein is CASSPLRAIRVEYF.

J is TRBJ2-7 and V is TRBV30; possibly TRBD1 for D (6 bases). The ends were cut back, 3 bases at V and 6 bases at J, with 9 bases in the middle. The CDR3 is 11 amino acids. The germline V gene has CDR1 GTSNPN and CDR2 SVGIG (reference sequence). CDR3 sequence: CAWSPGVEQYF. CDR3 DNA sequence: TGTGCCTGGAGCCCAGGGGTCGAGCAGTACTTC.

This clonotype was observed many times. This sequence joins TRBV28 and TRBJ1-1, with a possible D match to TRBD1 (6 bases). Germline assignment: CDR1 MDHEN and CDR2 SYDVKM. Between the trimmed V and J ends, which lost 5 bases and 6 bases, there was a span of 19 bases. This CDR3 has 15 amino acids. Here the CDR3 reads CASSPLRAGVPEAFF. CDR3 nucleotides: TGTGCCAGCAGTCCACTTCGGGCAGGGGTCCCTGAAGCTTTCTTT.

This clonotype was recorded at least ten times. The V call is TRBV27, the J call TRBJ2-4; D gene unclear. The V end was cut by 5 bases, the J end by 0 bases, with 11 bases between. The CDR3 has 15 amino acids. CDR1 and CDR2 from the germline V gene are MNHEY and SMNVEV (reference sequence). DNA for the CDR3: TGTGCCAGCAGTCCCCTGATTTTAGCCAAAAACATTCAGTACTTC. Translating it yields CASSPLILAKNIQYF.

This clonotype has a handful of counts. This chain links TRBV4-1 with TRBJ1-1, with D tentatively TRBD1 (5 bases). CDR3 length: 16 amino acids. The germline gives CDR1 MGHRA, CDR2 YSYEKL. V dropped 0 bases and J dropped 9 bases, with 20 bases sitting between them. CDR3 in amino acids: CASSQERAGIRVKAFF. Written as DNA, the CDR3 is TGCGCCAGCAGCCAAGAGAGGGCGGGGATCAGGGTTAAAGCTTTCTTT.

This clonotype has at least ten counts. The CDR3 coding sequence is TGTGCCAGCAGCCCAGTGAGGGACGGATCAACTCAAGAGACCCAGTACTTC. It specifies CASSPVRDGSTQETQYF. The V and J genes are TRBV11-1 and TRBJ2-5; D may match TRBD1 or TRBD2 (5 bases each). The V end was cut by 5 bases, the J end by 2 bases, with 21 bases between. This CDR3 region has 17 residues. Germline V lookup: CDR1 SGHAT, CDR2 FQDESV (reference sequence).

This clonotype was counted ten times or more. V is TRBV28 and J is TRBJ2-7; 9 positions match TRBD1. The germline V gene has CDR1 MDHEN and CDR2 SYDVKM. The CDR3 consists of 12 residues. V gave up 6 bases and J gave up 6 bases; unmatched junction bases: 3. CDR3 protein: CASRKQGAEQYF. Here the CDR3 DNA reads TGTGCCAGCAGGAAACAGGGGGCCGAGCAGTACTTC. Full variable domain (remainder filled in from reference TRBV28 and TRBJ2-7): DVKVTQSSRYLVKRTGEKVFLECVQDMDHENMFWYRQDPGLGLRLIYFSYDVKMKEKGDIPEGYSVSREKKERFSLILESASTNQTSMYLCASRKQGAEQYFGPGTRLTVT.

This clonotype was seen many times. The genes are TRBV29-1 and TRBJ2-5; 13 nucleotides align to TRBD2. The germline V gene encodes CDR1 SQVTM and CDR2 ANQGSEA. CDR3 length equals 13 residues. V trimming: 5 bases; J trimming: 7 bases; junction bases outside the gene matches: 4. The CDR3 sequence: CSVRTSGSGTQYF. CDR3 nucleotide sequence: TGCAGCGTTCGGACTAGCGGGAGTGGGACCCAGTACTTC.

This clonotype appeared a single time. V usage is TRBV2 and J usage is TRBJ1-5; TRBD1 is a possible D gene (5 bases). V lost 0 bases to trimming and J lost 3 bases, with 30 bases between them. Germline values: CDR1 SNHLY, CDR2 FYNNEI. The CDR3 runs 22 residues. The CDR3 nucleotides read TGTGCCAGCAGTGAAGCGAGCTACAGGCGAGTCGGCCCGAATACCCACAATCAGCCCCAGCATTTT. This translates into CASSEASYRRVGPNTHNQPQHF.

This clonotype was detected ten times or more. V usage is TRBV6-2 or TRBV6-3 and J usage is TRBJ1-2; 10 bases fit TRBD1. V lost 0 bases and J lost 8; bases outside the gene matches: 18. CDR1 and CDR2 from the germline V gene are MNHEY and SVGEGT. CDR3 length: 19 residues. Here the CDR3 reads CASSYSQGYIRQGAGGYTF. The CDR3 DNA sequence: TGTGCCAGCAGTTACTCGCAGGGATACATACGACAGGGGGCCGGCGGCTACACCTTC.

About this clonotype: With a much larger clone just one base away, this may be a read error. The V and J genes are TRBV5-1 and TRBJ2-2, with D tentatively TRBD2 (5 bases). The CDR3 contains 16 residues. Germline CDR1 is SGHRS and CDR2 is YFSETQ. The CDR3, as DNA: TGCGCCAGCAGCTTGGGTTTCAAGCCGAACACCGGGGAGCCGTTTTTT. Translation gives CASSLGFKPNTGEPFF. The full variable domain, rest sourced from reference TRBV5-1 and TRBJ2-2, is KAGVTQTPRYLIKTRGQQVTLSCSPISGHRSVSWYQQTPGQGLQFLFEYFSETQRNKGNFPGRFSGRQFSNSRSEMNVSTLELGDSALYLCASSLGFKPNTGEPFFGEGSRLTVL.

This clonotype was counted at least ten times. The chain uses TRBV12-5 and TRBJ2-7; 8 bases are a match to TRBD2. V lost 8 bases and J lost 3; bases outside the gene matches: 12. Germline lookup yields CDR1 LGHNT and CDR2 FRNRAP. This CDR3 region has 15 residues. This chain's CDR3 is CASRGPGTRVYEQYF. CDR3 nucleotide sequence: TGTGCTAGTCGTGGGCCCGGGACTAGGGTCTACGAGCAGTACTTC.

The chain recombines TRBV4-3 with TRBJ2-7; the D gene is possibly TRBD2 (6 bases). Germline V gives CDR1 LGHNA, CDR2 YSLEER. CDR3 length: 16 residues. V was shortened by 0 bases and J by 1 base, with 13 bases between the two germline ends. The CDR3: CASSQDLAGPSYEQYF. CDR3 coding DNA: TGCGCCAGCAGCCAAGATCTCGCGGGACCTTCCTACGAGCAGTACTTC.

The V gene is TRBV20-1, the J gene TRBJ2-2, with 7 bases lining up with TRBD2. The CDR3 consists of 15 residues. Trimming at V came to 1 base and at J to 5 bases, leaving 7 bases not matched to a gene. In germline, CDR1 is DFQATT, CDR2 SNEGSKA (reference sequence). CDR3 region: CSARVGNGRTGELFF. The DNA of the CDR3 is TGCAGTGCTAGAGTTGGAAACGGGAGGACCGGGGAGCTGTTTTTT.

There are many counts of this clonotype. This chain connects TRBV20-1 to TRBJ2-7; 10 bases map to TRBD1. The V segment lost 6 bases and the J segment 5 bases; nucleotides outside the gene matches: 7. The CDR3 runs 13 residues. The germline V gene encodes CDR1 DFQATT and CDR2 SNEGSKA (reference sequence). CDR3 residues: CSARDRGFHEQYF. As DNA, the CDR3 is TGCAGTGCACGGGACAGGGGCTTTCACGAGCAGTACTTC.

CDR3 sequence (DNA): TGTGCCAGTAGTATACGGGGGAATTCACCCCTCCACTTT. Its protein is CASSIRGNSPLHF. This chain links TRBV19 with TRBJ1-6; the D gene is possibly TRBD1 (5 bases). CDR3 length equals 13 residues. Germline V lookup: CDR1 LNHDA, CDR2 SQIVND (reference sequence). Trimming pared 2 bases from V and 7 bases from J, leaving 6 bases between.

This clonotype was seen ten or more times. This sequence joins TRBV6-1 and TRBJ1-5; D is unclear. Between the trimmed V and J ends, which lost 1 base and 9 bases, there was a span of 10 bases. The CDR3 is 13 residues long. Germline V gene sequence: CDR1 MNHNS, CDR2 SASEGT. CDR3 sequence reads: CASSEGPTWPQHF. As DNA, the CDR3 is TGTGCCAGCAGTGAAGGACCCACTTGGCCCCAGCATTTT.

This chain links TRBV27 with TRBJ2-5; 10 bases fit TRBD2. The CDR3 covers 19 residues. Looked up from germline, CDR1 is MNHEY and CDR2 is SMNVEV (reference sequence). Trimming at V came to 0 bases and at J to 2 bases, leaving 12 bases not matched to a gene. For the CDR3, the DNA is TGTGCCAGCAGTTTATCCCACCCCCTTAAAGCGGGAGGGCAAGAGACCCAGTACTTC. Protein product: CASSLSHPLKAGGQETQYF.

As to this clonotype: A read error may explain this, as a much larger clone is one base away. The chain couples TRBV7-9 to TRBJ1-2; maybe TRBD1 (5 bases). This CDR3 contains 13 residues. Germline-derived CDR1 and CDR2 are SEHNR and FQNEAQ (reference sequence). CDR3 DNA: TGTGCCAGCAGCTTAGAGGCAGGGACCGGCTACATCTTC. Encoded protein: CASSLEAGTGYIF.

This clonotype was detected many times. V is TRBV27 and J is TRBJ2-7; tentatively, D is TRBD2 (6 bases). The CDR3 is made up of 14 amino acids. The ends were cut back, 4 bases at V and 3 bases at J, with 13 bases in the middle. Per germline, CDR1 MNHEY and CDR2 SMNVEV (reference sequence). CDR3 loop: CASSSTGGHYEQYF. The CDR3 DNA is TGTGCCAGCAGTTCGACCGGGGGTCACTACGAGCAGTACTTC.

This clonotype was detected ten times or more. The V call is TRBV12-3 or TRBV12-4, the J call TRBJ2-2; tentatively, D is TRBD1 (6 bases). V shed 2 bases and J shed 2 bases, with 12 bases lying between them. The CDR3 spans 16 residues. CDR3 sequence reads: CASSLQGSTNTGELFF. CDR3 coding DNA: TGTGCCAGCAGTTTACAGGGGTCTACTAACACCGGGGAGCTGTTTTTT.

This clonotype was detected many times. The genes are TRBV5-1 and TRBJ1-1; D uncertain. The V and J ends lost 4 bases and 0 bases respectively, with 7 bases between them. CDR1 and CDR2 from the germline V gene are SGHRS and YFSETQ. This CDR3 region has 13 residues. In nucleotides, the CDR3 is TGCGCCAGCAGCGTTGTGTTGAACACTGAAGCTTTCTTT. It specifies CASSVVLNTEAFF.

This clonotype appeared many times. The chain employs TRBV5-6 and TRBJ2-5; 8 positions agree with TRBD2. The CDR3 extends over 14 amino acids. V was clipped by 4 bases and J by 4 bases; unmatched bases: 6. The V gene's germline CDR1 is SGHDT and CDR2 YYEEEE. CDR3 sequence (DNA): TGTGCCAGCAGCATGCCGGGGGGGGTAGAGACCCAGTACTTC. Amino acids: CASSMPGGVETQYF.

The sample holds many counts of this clonotype. As DNA, the CDR3 is TGTGCCAGTAGGAGGGACAGGGCGAACACTGAAGCTTTCTTT. Amino acid sequence: CASRRDRANTEAFF. The chain links TRBV19 to TRBJ1-1; TRBD1 matches at 9 bases. Looked up from germline, CDR1 is LNHDA and CDR2 is SQIVND (reference sequence). V shed 6 bases and J 1 base; nucleotides not matched to a gene: 3. This CDR3 comprises 14 residues. Full variable domain (outside the CDR3, taken from reference TRBV19 and TRBJ1-1): DGGITQSPKYLFRKEGQNVTLSCEQNLNHDAMYWYRQDPGQGLRLIYYSQIVNDFQKGDIAEGYSVSREKKESFPLTVTSAQKNPTAFYLCASRRDRANTEAFFGQGTRLTVV.